The next 2 T cell receptor beta chains were all read from a single sample in a study of blood T cell repertoires in COVID-19. Profiling relied on immunoSEQ multiplex PCR, and the TCRdb table lists in-frame clones only, not all of them. Counted here are 160,000 or so clones, about four fifths occurring once; the ten biggest clones make up roughly 13%. Sequencing was performed on peripheral blood. Receptors originate from an older man who had recovered from COVID-19.

The chain has TRBV5-5 and TRBJ1-2; maybe TRBD1 (5 bases). Trimming removed 0 bases at V and 5 bases at J, with 11 bases between. There are 14 residues in the CDR3. Germline V gives CDR1 SGHKS, CDR2 YYEKEE (reference sequence). The CDR3 reads CASSLGQGGYGYTF. The DNA for the CDR3 is TGTGCCAGCAGCTTGGGGCAGGGAGGGTATGGCTACACCTTC.

The J gene is TRBJ1-1, the V gene TRBV5-1; D is unresolved. V was shortened by 0 bases and J by 1 base, with 7 bases between the two germline ends. The CDR3 length is 14 residues. Germline loops: CDR1 SGHRS, CDR2 YFSETQ. The CDR3 sequence: CASSLEAENTEAFF. CDR3 coding DNA: TGCGCCAGCAGCTTGGAGGCGGAGAACACTGAAGCTTTCTTT.